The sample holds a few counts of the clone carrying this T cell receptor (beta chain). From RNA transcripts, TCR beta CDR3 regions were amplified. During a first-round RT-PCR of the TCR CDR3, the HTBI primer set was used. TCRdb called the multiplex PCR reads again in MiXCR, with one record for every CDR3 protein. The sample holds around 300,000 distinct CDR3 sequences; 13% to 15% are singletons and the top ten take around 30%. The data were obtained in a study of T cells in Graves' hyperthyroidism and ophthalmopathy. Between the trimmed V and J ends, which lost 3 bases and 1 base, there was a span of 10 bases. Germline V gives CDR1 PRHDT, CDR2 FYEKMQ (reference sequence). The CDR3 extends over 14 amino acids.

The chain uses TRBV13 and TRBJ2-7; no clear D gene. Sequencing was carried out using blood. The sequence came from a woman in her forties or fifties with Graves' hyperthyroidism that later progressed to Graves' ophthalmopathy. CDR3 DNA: TGTGCCAGCAGCTTTTTTCGGCAGTCCTACGAGCAGTACTTC. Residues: CASSFFRQSYEQYF.